These 23 T cell receptor beta chains were all obtained from the same sample, sequenced in a study of CD8+ T cells in alopecia areata. Isolated RNA was reverse transcribed into cDNA used as the sequencing template. TCRdb keeps only in-frame clones here, not all; method: immunoSEQ multiplex PCR. The sample includes 110,000 to 150,000 clones, around 60% of them seen just once. This sample comprised CD4+ T cells sorted from blood, obtained at week 0. These receptors all stem from a human donor with alopecia areata.

This clone was observed a handful of times. The chain uses TRBV2 and TRBJ2-5; 14 nucleotides match TRBD2. Germline CDR1 is SNHLY and CDR2 is FYNNEI. CDR3 length equals 18 residues. Trimming cost V 1 base and J 1 base; bases outside gene matches: 5. CDR3 sequence: CASSEGGLAGGFQETQYF. The CDR3 coding sequence is TGTGCCAGCAGTGAAGGTGGACTAGCGGGGGGATTCCAAGAGACCCAGTACTTC.

The chain uses TRBV30 and TRBJ1-1, with D maybe TRBD1 (5 bases). This CDR3 comprises 13 residues. Germline V lookup: CDR1 GTSNPN, CDR2 SVGIG (reference sequence). The germline V and J ends were trimmed by 3 bases and 4 bases, with 12 bases remaining between them. CDR3 in amino acids: CAWRGRASTEAFF. Here the CDR3 DNA reads TGTGCCTGGAGGGGCAGGGCGAGCACTGAAGCTTTCTTT.

This chain uses TRBV30 with TRBJ1-1; 7 nucleotides align to TRBD1. The V segment lost 5 bases and the J segment 2 bases; nucleotides outside the gene matches: 5. CDR1 GTSNPN and CDR2 SVGIG come from the germline V gene (reference sequence). The CDR3 consists of 13 residues. The CDR3 protein is CAWAGQVNTEAFF. CDR3 bases: TGTGCCTGGGCCGGACAGGTAAACACTGAAGCTTTCTTT.

V gene TRBV10-3 combines with J gene TRBJ2-5; the D gene is possibly TRBD2 (5 bases). V was clipped by 4 bases and J by 5 bases, with 11 bases between them. The CDR3 is made up of 13 amino acids. Germline V gene lookup returns CDR1 ENHRY and CDR2 SYGVKD. The CDR3 loop is CAISVRGTETQYF. CDR3 DNA sequence: TGTGCCATCAGTGTTCGGGGAACGGAGACCCAGTACTTC.

This clone appeared a few times. CDR3 nucleotides: TGCGCCAGCAGAACAGGGAGCTGGGAGACCCAGTACTTC. Translating it yields CASRTGSWETQYF. The rearrangement joins TRBV5-1 to TRBJ2-5; maybe TRBD1 (6 bases). The CDR3 runs 13 residues. The V and J ends lost 5 bases and 5 bases respectively, with 13 bases between them. Germline V gene lookup returns CDR1 SGHRS and CDR2 YFSETQ.

Concerning this clone: One junction end disagrees with the germline gene, perhaps due to a read error. The J gene is TRBJ2-5, the V gene TRBV7-2; D is unresolved. CDR1 and CDR2 from the germline V gene are SGHTA and FQGNSA. The CDR3 spans 13 residues. This CDR3 is CATQPDPLETPYF. The DNA for the CDR3 is TGTGCCACTCAACCAGACCCGCTGGAGACCCCGTACTTC.

The sample holds a few counts of this clone. DNA for the CDR3: TGTGCCAGCAGCTTAATGATGGCGCAAGAGACCCAGTACTTC. Translated: CASSLMMAQETQYF. The J gene is TRBJ2-5, the V gene TRBV7-9; the D is unclear. The CDR3 extends over 14 amino acids. V lost 2 bases and J 2 bases, leaving 9 bases between the germline ends. CDR1 is SEHNR and CDR2 is FQNEAQ in the germline V gene (reference sequence). The whole variable domain, filled in from reference TRBV7-9 and TRBJ2-5, reads DTGVSQNPRHKITKRGQNVTFRCDPISEHNRLYWYRQTLGQGPEFLTYFQNEAQLEKSRLLSDRFSAERPKGSFSTLEIQRTEQGDSAMYLCASSLMMAQETQYFGPGTRLLVL.

The CDR3 bases are TGTGCCTGGAGCCCCCGGACACCGAACACTGAAGCTTTCTTT. Its protein product is CAWSPRTPNTEAFF. This chain joins TRBV30 and TRBJ1-1, with D tentatively TRBD1 (5 bases). Trimming pared 3 bases from V and 1 base from J, leaving 12 bases between. CDR3 length: 14 amino acids. The germline V gene encodes CDR1 GTSNPN and CDR2 SVGIG (reference sequence).

The chain uses TRBV18 and TRBJ2-7; TRBD1 or TRBD2 may be the D gene (5 bases each). Per the germline V gene, CDR1 is KGHSH and CDR2 is LQKENI. Trimming removed 0 bases from V and 6 bases from J, with 18 bases in between. This CDR3 has 16 residues. CDR3: CASSPPLIGGTVEQYF. In DNA form, the CDR3 reads TGTGCCAGCTCACCACCGTTGATTGGTGGGACGGTCGAGCAGTACTTC.

This clone was seen a few times. V and J are TRBV5-1 and TRBJ2-1; 10 nucleotides agree with TRBD2. This CDR3 has 15 amino acids. CDR1 SGHRS and CDR2 YFSETQ come from the germline V gene. With 3 bases clipped from V and 6 bases from J, the junction kept 6 bases outside the gene matches. CDR3 sequence reads: CASSSSGGGSNEQFF. In DNA, the CDR3 is TGCGCCAGCAGCTCTAGCGGGGGTGGGAGCAATGAGCAGTTCTTC.

There are a few counts of this clone. CDR3 bases: TGCAGCGTCGGGGGACAGGTTGAAGCTTTCTTT. Its protein is CSVGGQVEAFF. V gene TRBV29-1 combines with J gene TRBJ1-1; 8 bases align to TRBD1. Germline assignment: CDR1 SQVTM and CDR2 ANQGSEA. The ends lost 6 bases at V and 7 bases at J; junction bases unmatched: 4. This CDR3 comprises 11 residues.

This chain uses TRBV5-4 with TRBJ2-3; 11 nucleotides match TRBD2. This CDR3 is built from 14 residues. The ends lost 6 bases at V and 4 bases at J; junction bases unmatched: 4. Germline CDR1 SGHNT, CDR2 YYREEE (reference sequence). CDR3 sequence (DNA): TGTGCCAGCACTTTTAGCGGGGGGGCAGATACGCAGTATTTT. Its translation: CASTFSGGADTQYF.

J is TRBJ1-1 and V is TRBV30; D is uncertain. This CDR3 has 11 amino acids. CDR1 is GTSNPN, CDR2 SVGIG, per germline (reference sequence). Trimming took off 2 bases at V and 6 bases at J, with 7 bases between the two ends. The CDR3 protein is CAWSKGSEAFF. The CDR3 nucleotides read TGTGCCTGGAGTAAGGGTTCTGAAGCTTTCTTT.

The chain recombines TRBV4-3 with TRBJ1-2; tentative D call: TRBD1 (5 bases). This CDR3 contains 16 residues. Trimming took 1 base from V and 4 from J, leaving 16 bases between them. Germline CDR1 LGHNA, CDR2 YSLEER. The CDR3 DNA sequence: TGCGCCAGCAGCCAAGGTTTGGGGGTTTCTACCTATGGCTACACCTTC. It is translated as CASSQGLGVSTYGYTF.

The chain links TRBV4-1 to TRBJ1-1, with D tentatively TRBD1 (5 bases). CDR3 size: 16 residues. From germline, CDR1 is MGHRA and CDR2 YSYEKL. Trimming removed 4 bases from V and 3 bases from J, with 18 bases in between. Here the CDR3 DNA reads TGCGCCAGCAGCCCCCTGCGCGCAGGGTCGGACACTGAAGCTTTCTTT. Translating gives CASSPLRAGSDTEAFF.

The sample holds a few counts of this clone. This rearrangement joins TRBV10-3 to TRBJ1-2, with no clear D. The CDR3 is 13 amino acids. Trimming removed 10 bases at V and 6 bases at J, with 18 bases between. The V gene's germline CDR1 is ENHRY and CDR2 SYGVKD. This CDR3 reads CATAIRGEDGYTF. The CDR3 DNA is TGTGCCACCGCGATCCGTGGCGAGGATGGCTACACCTTC.

This clone was counted a few times. J is TRBJ2-2 and V is TRBV7-9; possibly TRBD2 for D (6 bases). The CDR3 spans 14 residues. The V and J ends lost 5 bases and 4 bases respectively, with 11 bases between them. Germline V gene data show CDR1 as SEHNR and CDR2 as FQNEAQ (reference sequence). For the CDR3, the DNA is TGTGCCAGCAGCCAAAGGAGGGTCACCGGGGAGCTGTTTTTT. This codes for CASSQRRVTGELFF.

The chain combines TRBV4-3 with TRBJ2-6; no definite D call. Between the trimmed V and J ends, which lost 2 bases and 0 bases, there was a span of 5 bases. The CDR3 runs 15 residues. Per germline, CDR1 LGHNA and CDR2 YSLEER. In DNA, the CDR3 is TGCGCCAGCAGCCAACAATACTCTGGGGCCAACGTCCTGACTTTC. This codes for CASSQQYSGANVLTF.

The chain is built from TRBV7-9 and TRBJ2-7, with no clear D. The V end was cut by 5 bases, the J end by 2 bases, with 22 bases between. The CDR3 runs to 17 residues. The germline CDR1 and CDR2 sequences are SEHNR and FQNEAQ (reference sequence). CDR3 region: CASSPDGWAVRTYEQYF. The CDR3 DNA sequence: TGTGCCAGCAGCCCCGACGGGTGGGCAGTTCGTACCTACGAGCAGTACTTC.

This rearrangement joins TRBV30 to TRBJ1-2, with unresolved D. V was trimmed by 7 bases and J by 2 bases, leaving 8 bases between them. CDR3 size: 11 residues. CDR1 GTSNPN and CDR2 SVGIG come from the germline V gene (reference sequence). Here the CDR3 reads CALSENYGYTF. The CDR3 DNA reads TGTGCCTTGTCAGAGAACTATGGCTACACCTTC.

This clone was detected a few times. The V call is TRBV5-1, the J call TRBJ2-5; no clear D. V lost 1 base to trimming and J lost 5 bases, with 15 bases between them. The CDR3 has 15 amino acids. The germline V gene has CDR1 SGHRS and CDR2 YFSETQ. CDR3 sequence reads: CASSLTQIQEETQYF. DNA of the CDR3: TGCGCCAGCAGCTTGACCCAGATTCAAGAGGAGACCCAGTACTTC.

The V and J genes are TRBV7-2 and TRBJ1-1, with D possibly matching TRBD1 (6 bases). In germline, CDR1 is SGHTA, CDR2 FQGNSA. The CDR3 covers 14 residues. Trimming left V 3 bases short and J 6 bases short, with 14 bases between. The CDR3: CASSFSQGLAEAFF. The DNA for the CDR3 is TGTGCCAGCAGCTTCTCACAGGGTCTCGCTGAAGCTTTCTTT.

The CDR3 spells CASRGHRGGLYGYTF. Here the CDR3 DNA reads TGTGCCAGTAGAGGTCATAGAGGGGGACTCTATGGCTACACCTTC. This rearrangement joins TRBV19 to TRBJ1-2, with D maybe TRBD1 (6 bases). V lost 6 bases, J lost 4 bases, and 18 bases lay in between. The CDR3 extends over 15 amino acids. Germline-derived CDR1 and CDR2 are LNHDA and SQIVND (reference sequence).